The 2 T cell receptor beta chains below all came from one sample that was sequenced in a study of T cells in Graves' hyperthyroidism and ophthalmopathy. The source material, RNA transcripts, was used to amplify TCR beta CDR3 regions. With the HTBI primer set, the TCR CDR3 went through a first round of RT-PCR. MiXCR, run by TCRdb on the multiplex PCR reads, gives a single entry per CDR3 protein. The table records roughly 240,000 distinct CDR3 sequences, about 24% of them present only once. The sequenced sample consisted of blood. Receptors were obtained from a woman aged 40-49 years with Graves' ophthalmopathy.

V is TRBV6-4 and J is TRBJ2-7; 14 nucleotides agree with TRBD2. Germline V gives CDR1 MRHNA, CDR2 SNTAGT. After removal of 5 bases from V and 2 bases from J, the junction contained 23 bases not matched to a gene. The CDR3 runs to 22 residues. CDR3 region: CASSPSRTSGGLPVGLAYEQYF. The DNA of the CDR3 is TGTGCCAGCAGTCCCTCCCGGACTAGCGGGGGGCTCCCGGTGGGGCTCGCCTACGAGCAGTACTTC.

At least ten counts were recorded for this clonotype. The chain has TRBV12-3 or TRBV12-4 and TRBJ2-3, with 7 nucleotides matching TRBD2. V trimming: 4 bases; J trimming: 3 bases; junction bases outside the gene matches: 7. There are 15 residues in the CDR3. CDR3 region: CASSYGSGGTDTQYF. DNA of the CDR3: TGTGCCAGCAGTTACGGGTCGGGAGGAACAGATACGCAGTATTTT.